The rows below give T cell receptor beta chains drawn from one sample of a study of cytomegalovirus exposure and HLA in healthy donors. Clones were read by immunoSEQ multiplex PCR, and TCRdb kept only the in-frame ones, dropping some. The sample holds about 200,000 clones, roughly 70% seen once. Material: PBMCs. These receptors came from a woman aged 30 to 39 in good health and CMV-seronegative. Each CDR3 is given with its conserved first and last residue. The D gene is left open where the match is weak. Not every row has a clone size; where given, it reads once, few, many or a size class.

>TRBD2|.|TRBJ2-1|TRBV25-1
CASSKGAGGVGNEQFF
TGTGCCAGCAGTAAGGGGGCGGGAGGGGTGGGGAATGAGCAGTTCTTC
>.|.|TRBJ1-3|TRBV30
CAWNANGNTIYF
TGTGCCTGGAATGCGAATGGAAACACCATATATTTT
>TRBD1|.|TRBJ1-4|TRBV19
CASSIATGRTEKLFF
TGTGCCAGTAGTATAGCGACAGGGAGAACTGAAAAACTGTTTTTT
>.|.|TRBJ1-1|TRBV6-6
CASSFREAFF
TGTGCCAGCAGTTTCCGTGAAGCTTTCTTT
>TRBD1|few|TRBJ1-2|TRBV6-5
CASSQGQFYGYTF
TGTGCCAGCAGCCAGGGACAGTTCTATGGCTACACCTTC
>TRBD2|.|TRBJ2-1|TRBV7-9
CASSLAGLAGYEQFF
TGTGCCAGCAGCTTAGCTGGACTAGCGGGGTATGAGCAGTTCTTC
>.|.|TRBJ2-1|TRBV27
CASSLGHEQFF
TGTGCCAGCAGTTTGGGCCATGAGCAGTTCTTC
>.|.|TRBJ2-2|TRBV19
CASSPLGLTNTGELFF
TGTGCCAGTAGCCCCTTGGGGCTTACGAACACCGGGGAGCTGTTTTTT
>.|.|TRBJ1-2|TRBV6-1
CASSEEDWADPTYGYTF
TGTGCCAGCAGTGAAGAGGATTGGGCAGACCCCACCTATGGCTACACCTTC
>TRBD1|once|TRBJ2-7|TRBV5-7
CASSSDREFSYEQYF
TGTGCCAGCAGCTCGGACAGGGAGTTTTCCTACGAGCAGTACTTC